The next 29 T cell receptor beta chains were all read from a single sample in a study of T cells in tumors after PD-1 blockade. Sequenced by immunoSEQ multiplex PCR; TCRdb stores in-frame clones only, minus some. The sample includes more than 45,000 clones, roughly 80% of them seen just once. This material consisted of PBMCs, taken before anti-PD-1 therapy. These receptors came from a human donor with advanced basal cell or squamous cell carcinoma (not recorded which).

V is TRBV24-1 and J is TRBJ2-3; D unresolved. The CDR3 runs to 11 residues. The V gene's germline CDR1 is KGHDR and CDR2 SFDVKD. V lost 1 base, J lost 5 bases, and 0 bases lay in between. As DNA, the CDR3 is TGTGCCACCAGTGATTTAGATACGCAGTATTTT. Its translation is CATSDLDTQYF.

The chain carries TRBV3-1 (or the pseudogene TRBV3-2) and TRBJ1-2, with 8 nucleotides matching TRBD1. This CDR3 contains 15 residues. CDR1 LGHDT and CDR2 YNNKEL come from the germline V gene (reference sequence). The junction had 7 bases not matched to a gene; V was cut back by 4 bases and J by 3 bases. The CDR3 DNA reads as TGTGCCAGCAGCCCAGGGGGCAGGACCTACTATGGCTACACCTTC. This sequence encodes CASSPGGRTYYGYTF.

The CDR3 nucleotides are TGTGCCAGCACCAGGACAGTCTCTGGAAACACCATATATTTT. This encodes CASTRTVSGNTIYF. The J gene is TRBJ1-3, the V gene TRBV3-1 (or the pseudogene TRBV3-2), with TRBD1 as a possible D gene (6 bases). The V and J ends lost 7 bases and 0 bases respectively, with 10 bases between them. This CDR3 is 14 amino acids long. Germline assignment: CDR1 LGHDT and CDR2 YNNKEL (reference sequence).

V and J are TRBV18 and TRBJ1-2; no clear D gene. V lost 6 bases and J lost 3, with 11 bases in between. The CDR3 totals 13 residues. In germline, CDR1 is KGHSH, CDR2 LQKENI. The CDR3 DNA sequence: TGTGCCAGCTCCATAAGTGGGGACTATGGCTACACCTTC. As protein: CASSISGDYGYTF.

In its sample, this clone was seen a few times. The V and J genes are TRBV28 and TRBJ1-5; D uncertain. This CDR3 contains 16 residues. V lost 8 bases to trimming and J lost 0 bases, with 17 bases between them. From germline, CDR1 is MDHEN and CDR2 SYDVKM. In DNA, the CDR3 is TGTGCCAGCGGTCCCCCCGGGATTAATAGCAATCAGCCCCAGCATTTT. Translated: CASGPPGINSNQPQHF.

The J gene is TRBJ2-7, the V gene TRBV18; 7 bases match TRBD2. CDR3 length: 19 amino acids. Germline V CDR1 and CDR2: KGHSH, LQKENI. V was clipped by 2 bases and J by 5 bases; unmatched bases: 21. This CDR3 reads CASSPGGVLRGLNGHEQYF. CDR3 DNA sequence: TGTGCCAGCTCACCAGGGGGGGTCCTTCGGGGCCTCAATGGACACGAGCAGTACTTC.

The V gene is TRBV11-3, the J gene TRBJ2-7; 7 positions match TRBD1. Trimming took 5 bases from V and 3 from J; bases not matched to a gene: 4. CDR1 and CDR2 from the germline V gene are SGHNT and YENEEA. The CDR3 has 13 amino acids. CDR3 DNA: TGTGCCAGCAGCCGGGACAGCGGCTACGAGCAGTACTTC. Translation gives CASSRDSGYEQYF.

This chain links TRBV3-1 (or the pseudogene TRBV3-2) with TRBJ2-5; 8 positions agree with TRBD2. Germline loops: CDR1 LGHDT, CDR2 YNNKEL (reference sequence). This CDR3 is 15 amino acids long. V was clipped by 2 bases and J by 3 bases; unmatched bases: 5. The CDR3 region has the DNA TGTGCCAGCAGCCAATTGGGCGGGGGGAAAGAGACCCAGTACTTC. Its protein product is CASSQLGGGKETQYF.

V and J are TRBV12-3 or TRBV12-4 and TRBJ1-5; D uncertain. The CDR3 has 12 residues. Trimming shortened V by 1 base and J by 6 bases, and 4 bases separated the two germline ends. CDR3 in amino acids: CASSLVGQPQHF. Here the CDR3 DNA reads TGTGCCAGCAGTTTAGTTGGTCAGCCCCAGCATTTT.

V usage is TRBV10-3 and J usage is TRBJ2-3; 9 nucleotides agree with TRBD2. The CDR3 is 15 amino acids. CDR1 is ENHRY and CDR2 is SYGVKD in the germline V gene. Unmatched junction bases numbered 4, after V lost 4 bases and J lost 2 bases. CDR3 coding DNA: TGTGCCATCAGTGGGCGGGGGGGAGCCACAGATACGCAGTATTTT. Its protein product is CAISGRGGATDTQYF.

The rearrangement links TRBV3-1 (or the pseudogene TRBV3-2) to TRBJ1-1; D remains unclear. This CDR3 region has 16 residues. V was clipped by 5 bases and J by 0 bases, with 16 bases between them. Per the germline V gene, CDR1 is LGHDT and CDR2 is YNNKEL (reference sequence). The CDR3 DNA reads as TGTGCCAGCAGCAAAGTAGGTACAGCCGTGAACACTGAAGCTTTCTTT. Translation gives CASSKVGTAVNTEAFF.

This chain uses TRBV6-5 with TRBJ1-1; D is unresolved. Looked up from germline, CDR1 is MNHEY and CDR2 is SVGAGI. The CDR3 has 15 residues. Trimming shortened V by 6 bases and J by 4 bases, and 18 bases separated the two germline ends. The CDR3 bases are TGTGCCAGCAGGGAGATAGGCAGGAAAATCACTGAAGCTTTCTTT. The encoded protein is CASREIGRKITEAFF.

This clone came up once. The chain couples TRBV7-9 to TRBJ2-6, with D unresolved. V lost 6 bases and J lost 0, with 9 bases in between. The CDR3 is made up of 15 amino acids. CDR1 SEHNR and CDR2 FQNEAQ come from the germline V gene (reference sequence). CDR3 loop: CASSIGISGANVLTF. As DNA, the CDR3 is TGTGCCAGCAGTATAGGGATCTCTGGGGCCAACGTCCTGACTTTC.

The J gene is TRBJ2-7, the V gene TRBV6-1; 9 bases line up with TRBD2. The CDR3 runs to 16 residues. CDR1 MNHNS and CDR2 SASEGT come from the germline V gene. V shed 4 bases and J 2 bases; nucleotides not matched to a gene: 9. The CDR3 DNA follows: TGTGCCAGCAGTGCCCTAGATGCGGGAGGGACCTACGAGCAGTACTTC. It yields the protein CASSALDAGGTYEQYF.

This rearrangement joins TRBV28 to TRBJ2-7, with D maybe TRBD2 (6 bases). The V gene lost 5 bases and the J gene lost 3 bases, with 17 bases spanning the gap. The CDR3 length is 15 residues. Germline lookup yields CDR1 MDHEN and CDR2 SYDVKM. Here the CDR3 DNA reads TGTGCCAGCAGTCCCCGACTAGGTATGTTCTACGAGCAGTACTTC. Its translation is CASSPRLGMFYEQYF.

J is TRBJ1-5 and V is TRBV7-9; D is unclear. From germline, CDR1 is SEHNR and CDR2 FQNEAQ (reference sequence). Between the trimmed V and J ends, which lost 1 base and 5 bases, there was a span of 3 bases. CDR3 length equals 12 residues. CDR3 amino acids: CASSLVDQPQHF. CDR3 sequence (DNA): TGTGCCAGCAGCTTAGTAGATCAGCCCCAGCATTTT.

This rearrangement joins TRBV29-1 to TRBJ2-1, with TRBD2 matching over 9 bases. V gave up 6 bases and J gave up 2 bases; unmatched junction bases: 8. From germline, CDR1 is SQVTM and CDR2 ANQGSEA. This CDR3 is 15 amino acids long. The chain's CDR3 is CSVHGGLAPYNEQFF. The CDR3 nucleotides are TGCAGCGTCCACGGGGGACTAGCCCCCTACAATGAGCAGTTCTTC.

The chain employs TRBV7-9 and TRBJ2-3; D remains unclear. There are 15 residues in the CDR3. The germline CDR1 and CDR2 sequences are SEHNR and FQNEAQ (reference sequence). Trimming removed 11 bases at V and 0 bases at J, with 18 bases between. The CDR3 DNA sequence: TGTGCCGCACTTCCCGGACGTATGAGCACAGATACGCAGTATTTT. This encodes CAALPGRMSTDTQYF.

This clone was observed a handful of times. This chain connects TRBV5-1 to TRBJ2-5, with TRBD2 matching 15 bases. Germline-derived CDR1 and CDR2 are SGHRS and YFSETQ. With V trimmed by 4 bases and J by 2 bases, 9 bases remained unmatched. The CDR3 contains 18 residues. The CDR3 DNA reads TGCGCCAGCAGCAAGCGGACTAGCGGGGGGGCTCAACAAGAGACCCAGTACTTC. It encodes CASSKRTSGGAQQETQYF.

Here the CDR3 DNA reads TGTGCCACCAGTGATCAATCAGGGGGCTTCTACGAGCAGTACTTC. Encoded protein: CATSDQSGGFYEQYF. The chain carries TRBV24-1 and TRBJ2-7, with 8 bases lining up with TRBD1. The trim removed 3 bases at V and 3 bases at J, leaving 6 bases unmatched. Germline V CDR1 and CDR2: KGHDR, SFDVKD. This CDR3 has 15 residues.

The rearrangement uses TRBV5-5 and TRBJ2-7, with 7 bases that match TRBD2. J lost 0 bases, V lost 3 bases, and 3 bases had no gene match. The CDR3 length is 14 residues. The germline CDR1 and CDR2 sequences are SGHKS and YYEKEE (reference sequence). The CDR3 loop is CASSSLADSYEQYF. The CDR3 DNA follows: TGTGCCAGCAGCTCGCTAGCGGACTCCTACGAGCAGTACTTC.

The rearrangement uses TRBV6-5 and TRBJ1-2; D is undetermined. CDR3 size: 15 residues. Germline CDR1 MNHEY, CDR2 SVGAGI. V was cut by 2 bases and J by 7 bases, with 17 bases left in between. In DNA, the CDR3 is TGTGCCAGCAGTTACCGACGGCAAGCCCCGGGTGGCTACACCTTC. This sequence encodes CASSYRRQAPGGYTF.

The chain carries TRBV28 and TRBJ2-7; perhaps TRBD2 as D (6 bases). Germline V gene lookup returns CDR1 MDHEN and CDR2 SYDVKM. With 3 bases removed from V and 0 bases from J, the gap between germline ends came to 18 bases. The CDR3 is 17 residues long. This CDR3 is CASSLSPGLTYSYEQYF. In DNA, the CDR3 is TGTGCCAGCAGTTTGTCACCGGGACTTACATACTCCTACGAGCAGTACTTC.

This rearrangement joins TRBV15 to TRBJ2-3; D could derive from TRBD1 or TRBD2 (5 bases each). This CDR3 contains 11 residues. Trimming took off 0 bases at V and 10 bases at J, with 5 bases between the two ends. Germline-derived CDR1 and CDR2 are LNHNV and YYDKDF (reference sequence). DNA of the CDR3: TGTGCCACCAGCAGAGAGGGGGCGCAGTATTTT. Translating gives CATSREGAQYF.

This rearrangement joins TRBV7-8 to TRBJ1-5, with D uncertain. V lost 5 bases to trimming and J lost 0 bases, with 20 bases between them. The germline CDR1 and CDR2 sequences are SGHVS and FQNEAQ. This CDR3 has 18 residues. CDR3 nucleotide sequence: TGTGCCAGCAGCCCCCGTCGAGGCCGGCCCAATAGCAATCAGCCCCAGCATTTT. The encoded protein is CASSPRRGRPNSNQPQHF. Based on the CDR3 plus reference TRBV7-8 and TRBJ1-5, the full variable domain is GAGVSQSPRYKVAKRGQDVALRCDPISGHVSLFWYQQALGQGPEFLTYFQNEAQLDKSGLPSDRFFAERPEGSVSTLKIQRTQQEDSAVYLCASSPRRGRPNSNQPQHFGDGTRLSIL.

The chain employs TRBV4-2 and TRBJ2-7; D is undetermined. The CDR3 length is 13 residues. In germline, CDR1 is LGHNA, CDR2 YNFKEQ. V dropped 0 bases and J dropped 7 bases, with 10 bases sitting between them. CDR3 nucleotides: TGTGCCAGCAGCCAAGATCTGGGGTGGGAGCAGTACTTC. This translates into CASSQDLGWEQYF.

The chain recombines TRBV5-1 with TRBJ2-4, with 8 bases aligning to TRBD2. The CDR3 covers 18 residues. V lost 4 bases, J lost 1 base, and 13 bases stayed unmatched. The germline V gene encodes CDR1 SGHRS and CDR2 YFSETQ. The CDR3 protein is CASSPGGLVASAKNIQYF. The CDR3, as DNA: TGCGCCAGCAGCCCGGGGGGACTAGTGGCATCGGCCAAAAACATTCAGTACTTC.

This clone showed up just once. V is TRBV7-9 and J is TRBJ2-4, with a possible D match to TRBD1 (6 bases). The CDR3 covers 16 residues. Trimming removed 5 bases from V and 3 bases from J, with 17 bases in between. Germline V gives CDR1 SEHNR, CDR2 FQNEAQ (reference sequence). CDR3 in DNA: TGTGCCAGCAGCGTGGACAGTGGACGCATCAAAAACATTCAGTACTTC. Protein product: CASSVDSGRIKNIQYF.

The chain recombines TRBV7-6 with TRBJ1-2; no clear D gene. CDR3 length: 15 residues. CDR1 and CDR2 from the germline V gene are SGHVS and FNYEAQ. V was trimmed by 5 bases and J by 8 bases, leaving 21 bases between them. CDR3 in amino acids: CASSQRPADLSGYTF. CDR3 DNA: TGTGCCAGCAGCCAAAGGCCAGCAGACCTCTCGGGCTACACCTTC.